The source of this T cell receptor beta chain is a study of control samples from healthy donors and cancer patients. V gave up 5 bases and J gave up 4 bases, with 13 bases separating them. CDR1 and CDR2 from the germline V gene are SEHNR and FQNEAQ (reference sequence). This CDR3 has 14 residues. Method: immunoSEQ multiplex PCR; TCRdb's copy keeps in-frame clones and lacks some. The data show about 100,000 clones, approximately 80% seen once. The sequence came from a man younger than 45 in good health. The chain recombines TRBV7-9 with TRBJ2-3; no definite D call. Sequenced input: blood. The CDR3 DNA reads TGTGCCAGCAGCCGCTCTAGTGAATCAGATACGCAGTATTTT. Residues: CASSRSSESDTQYF.